In its sample, the clone carrying this TCR beta chain was seen a few times. Germline V gene data show CDR1 as SGHTA and CDR2 as FQGNSA. V was shortened by 7 bases and J by 4 bases, with 10 bases between the two germline ends. CDR3 length: 12 amino acids. In the source study's methods: Amplification from reference gene primers served as the basis for estimated nucleated cell counts. TCRdb's copy holds only in-frame clones and misses some; the assay was immunoSEQ multiplex PCR. That table gives V, J and clone size, and the DNA gave D and trimming. The repertoire holds about 56,000 clones, with 70% to 90% as singletons. The source of the sample is a study of blood T cell repertoires in COVID-19. At the level of the study: The United States, Italy and Spain provided the acute and convalescent COVID-19 samples. PBMCs, B-cell-depleted T cells, or T cells provided the cDNA or gDNA that made up the material.

This receptor was identified in a man aged 50 to 60 with active COVID-19. Sequenced input: peripheral blood. This chain connects TRBV7-2 to TRBJ1-1; a weak D match, TRBD1 (5 bases). DNA of the CDR3: TGTGCCAGCACCCCCAGGGTCACTGAAGCTTTCTTT. It is translated as CASTPRVTEAFF.